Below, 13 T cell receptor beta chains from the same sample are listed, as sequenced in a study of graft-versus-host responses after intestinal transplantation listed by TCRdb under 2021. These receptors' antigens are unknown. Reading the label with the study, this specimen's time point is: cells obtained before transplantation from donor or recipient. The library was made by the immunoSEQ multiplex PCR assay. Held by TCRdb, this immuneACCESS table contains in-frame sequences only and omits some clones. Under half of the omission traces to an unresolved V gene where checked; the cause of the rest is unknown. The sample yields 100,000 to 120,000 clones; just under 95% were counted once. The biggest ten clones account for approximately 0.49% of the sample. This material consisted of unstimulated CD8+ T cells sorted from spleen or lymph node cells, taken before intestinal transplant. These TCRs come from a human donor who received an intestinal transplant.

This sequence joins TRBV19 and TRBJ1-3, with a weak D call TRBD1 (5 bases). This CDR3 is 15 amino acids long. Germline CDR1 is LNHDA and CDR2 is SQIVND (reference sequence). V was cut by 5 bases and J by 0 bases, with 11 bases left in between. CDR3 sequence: CASSDPGASGNTIYF. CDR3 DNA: TGTGCCAGTAGTGATCCTGGGGCCTCTGGAAACACCATATATTTT.

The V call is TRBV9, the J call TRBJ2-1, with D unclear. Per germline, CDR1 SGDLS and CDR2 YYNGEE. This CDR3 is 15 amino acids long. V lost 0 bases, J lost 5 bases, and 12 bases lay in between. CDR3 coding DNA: TGTGCCAGCAGCGTAGAACGGAGCTGGAACAATGAGCAGTTCTTC. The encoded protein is CASSVERSWNNEQFF.

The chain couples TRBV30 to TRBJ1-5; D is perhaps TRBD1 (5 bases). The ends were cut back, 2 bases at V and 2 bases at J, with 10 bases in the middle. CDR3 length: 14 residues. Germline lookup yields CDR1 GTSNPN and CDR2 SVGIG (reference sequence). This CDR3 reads CAWSPGFGNQPQHF. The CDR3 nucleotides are TGTGCCTGGAGTCCAGGGTTCGGCAATCAGCCCCAGCATTTT.

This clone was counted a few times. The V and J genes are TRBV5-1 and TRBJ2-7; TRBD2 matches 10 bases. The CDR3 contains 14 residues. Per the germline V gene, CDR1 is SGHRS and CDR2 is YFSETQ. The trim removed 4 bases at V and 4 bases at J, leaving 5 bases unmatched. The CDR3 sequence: CASSISSGSYEQYF. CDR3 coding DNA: TGCGCCAGCAGCATCTCTAGCGGGAGTTACGAGCAGTACTTC.

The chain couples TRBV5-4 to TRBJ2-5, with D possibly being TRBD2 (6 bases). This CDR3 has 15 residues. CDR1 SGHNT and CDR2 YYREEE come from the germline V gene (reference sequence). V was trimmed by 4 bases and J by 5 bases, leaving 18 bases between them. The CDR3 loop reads CASSTPLASGETQYF. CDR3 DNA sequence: TGTGCCAGCAGCACCCCACTAGCCTCAGGGGAGACCCAGTACTTC.

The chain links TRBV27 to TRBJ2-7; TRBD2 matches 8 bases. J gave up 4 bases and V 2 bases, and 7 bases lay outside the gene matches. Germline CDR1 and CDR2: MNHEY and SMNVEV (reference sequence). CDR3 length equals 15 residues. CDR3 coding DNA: TGTGCCAGCAGTTTAAGAGCGGGAGCAGCGTACGAGCAGTACTTC. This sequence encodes CASSLRAGAAYEQYF.

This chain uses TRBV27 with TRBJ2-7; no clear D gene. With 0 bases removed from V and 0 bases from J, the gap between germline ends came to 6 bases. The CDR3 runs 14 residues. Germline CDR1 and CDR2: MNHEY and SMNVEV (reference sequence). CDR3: CASSLSGFSYEQYF. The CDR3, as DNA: TGTGCCAGCAGTTTATCCGGGTTCTCCTACGAGCAGTACTTC.

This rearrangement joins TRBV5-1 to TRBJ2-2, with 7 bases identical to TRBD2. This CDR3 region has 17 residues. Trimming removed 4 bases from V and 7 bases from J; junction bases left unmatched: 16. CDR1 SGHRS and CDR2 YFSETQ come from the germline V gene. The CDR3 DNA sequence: TGCGCCAGCAGCCAAGCCCCGGCTAGCGGAGGGGACGGGGAGCTGTTTTTT. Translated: CASSQAPASGGDGELFF.

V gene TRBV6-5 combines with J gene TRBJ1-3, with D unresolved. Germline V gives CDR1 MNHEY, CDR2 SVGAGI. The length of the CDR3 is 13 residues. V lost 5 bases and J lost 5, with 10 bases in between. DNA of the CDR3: TGTGCCAGCAGTATAGGGAGGAGAAACACCATATATTTT. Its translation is CASSIGRRNTIYF.

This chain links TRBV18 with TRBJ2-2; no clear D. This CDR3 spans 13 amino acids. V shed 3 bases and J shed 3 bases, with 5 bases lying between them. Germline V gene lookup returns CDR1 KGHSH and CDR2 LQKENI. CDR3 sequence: CASSPPDTGELFF. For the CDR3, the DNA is TGTGCCAGCTCACCCCCGGACACCGGGGAGCTGTTTTTT.

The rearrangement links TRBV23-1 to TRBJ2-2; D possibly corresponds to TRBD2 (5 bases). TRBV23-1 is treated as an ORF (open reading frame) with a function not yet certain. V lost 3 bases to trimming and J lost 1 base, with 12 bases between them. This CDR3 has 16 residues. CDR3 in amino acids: CASSHADGKNTGELFF. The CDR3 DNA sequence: TGCGCCAGCAGTCACGCGGACGGGAAGAACACCGGGGAGCTGTTTTTT.

The CDR3 protein is CASSIGNPDVKQFF. CDR3 nucleotide sequence: TGTGCCAGTAGTATAGGAAACCCGGACGTGAAGCAGTTCTTC. V gene TRBV19 combines with J gene TRBJ2-1; D is uncertain. V shed 1 base and J shed 11 bases, with 15 bases lying between them. CDR1 and CDR2 from the germline V gene are LNHDA and SQIVND (reference sequence). This CDR3 has 14 amino acids.

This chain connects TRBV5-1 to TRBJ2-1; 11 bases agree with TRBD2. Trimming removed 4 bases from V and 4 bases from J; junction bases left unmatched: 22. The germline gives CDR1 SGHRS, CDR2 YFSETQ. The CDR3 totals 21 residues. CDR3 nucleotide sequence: TGCGCCAGCAGCGGCCCCTCGTCAGTACTAGCGGGAGTAGGTGGTTACAATGAGCAGTTCTTC. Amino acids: CASSGPSSVLAGVGGYNEQFF.